These 16 T cell receptor beta chains came from one sample sequenced in a study of sequential checkpoint blockade in melanoma. Treatment indicated: randomized to nivolumab then ipilimumab (arm A) or the reverse (arm B). Libraries were prepared by immunoSEQ multiplex PCR; TCRdb keeps only in-frame clonotypes and omits some of them. The table includes roughly 30,000 clones, roughly 85% detected once. The specimen comprised CD8+ T cells sorted from blood (inferred from file names), sampled from a patient given nivolumab and ipilimumab in sequence. These receptors were obtained from a human donor with melanoma.

This clone was detected once. CDR3 loop: CASRYRKGAKNYGYTF. In DNA, the CDR3 is TGTGCCAGCAGATACCGTAAGGGGGCAAAGAACTATGGCTACACCTTC. The chain has TRBV6-4 and TRBJ1-2; TRBD1 aligns across 7 bases. The CDR3 consists of 16 residues. V lost 6 bases, J lost 2 bases, and 12 bases stayed unmatched. The germline gives CDR1 MRHNA, CDR2 SNTAGT.

The V and J genes are TRBV4-1 and TRBJ2-5; possibly TRBD1 for D (6 bases). This CDR3 comprises 16 residues. From germline, CDR1 is MGHRA and CDR2 YSYEKL. V was shortened by 3 bases and J by 5 bases, with 19 bases between the two germline ends. The CDR3 region is CASSHKPGVPAETQYF. The CDR3 DNA sequence: TGCGCCAGCAGCCACAAACCAGGGGTTCCTGCGGAGACCCAGTACTTC.

The chain is built from TRBV6-5 and TRBJ2-2; D possibly corresponds to TRBD2 (5 bases). This CDR3 comprises 13 residues. Germline CDR1 and CDR2: MNHEY and SVGAGI. V lost 6 bases and J 7 bases, leaving 12 bases between the germline ends. As DNA, the CDR3 is TGTGCCAGCAGCCCCAACGGGGTCGGGGAGCTGTTTTTT. Translation: CASSPNGVGELFF.

V usage is TRBV27 and J usage is TRBJ1-6; possibly TRBD1 for D (5 bases). The ends were cut back, 0 bases at V and 10 bases at J, with 10 bases in the middle. Germline lookup yields CDR1 MNHEY and CDR2 SMNVEV (reference sequence). The CDR3 totals 14 residues. The CDR3 loop is CASSLSQGGSPLHF. The CDR3 nucleotides read TGTGCCAGCAGTTTATCCCAGGGAGGATCACCCCTCCACTTT.

V and J are TRBV15 and TRBJ2-5; D is unresolved. Germline V gene sequence: CDR1 LNHNV, CDR2 YYDKDF (reference sequence). Between the trimmed V and J ends, which lost 2 bases and 2 bases, there was a span of 12 bases. The CDR3 spans 15 residues. CDR3 sequence: CATSRTSQYQETQYF. Here the CDR3 DNA reads TGTGCCACCAGCAGAACAAGTCAATATCAAGAGACCCAGTACTTC.

The V call is TRBV5-1, the J call TRBJ1-1; possible D gene TRBD1, 6 bases. Trimming removed 4 bases at V and 8 bases at J, with 15 bases between. Germline V gives CDR1 SGHRS, CDR2 YFSETQ. The CDR3 covers 13 residues. The CDR3 loop is CASSQGTNYEAFF. The CDR3 DNA reads as TGCGCCAGCAGCCAAGGGACAAATTACGAAGCTTTCTTT.

V and J are TRBV7-2 and TRBJ2-7, with TRBD1 as a possible D gene (6 bases). Germline V lookup: CDR1 SGHTA, CDR2 FQGNSA. V was clipped by 1 base and J by 6 bases, with 10 bases between them. The CDR3 has 13 amino acids. The CDR3 DNA reads as TGTGCCAGCAGCTTAGGGGGGCCACTCGAGCAGTACTTC. As protein: CASSLGGPLEQYF.

The chain carries TRBV6-1 and TRBJ2-1; D uncertain. The CDR3 sequence is 14 residues long. Trimming shortened V by 1 base and J by 5 bases, and 9 bases separated the two germline ends. From germline, CDR1 is MNHNS and CDR2 SASEGT. CDR3 nucleotides: TGTGCCAGCAGTGAAGGGCTCCGTAACAATGAGCAGTTCTTC. Translating it yields CASSEGLRNNEQFF.

This clone came up a few times. This chain joins TRBV15 and TRBJ1-3; D unclear. CDR1 and CDR2 (germline): LNHNV, YYDKDF (reference sequence). The CDR3 length is 12 residues. The V end was cut by 5 bases, the J end by 2 bases, with 4 bases between. This CDR3 reads CATSLTGNTIYF. In nucleotides, the CDR3 is TGTGCCACCAGCCTAACTGGAAACACCATATATTTT.

This clone has just a few counts. The chain combines TRBV28 with TRBJ2-7, with 8 nucleotides matching TRBD2. J lost 5 bases, V lost 6 bases, and 9 bases had no gene match. There are 14 residues in the CDR3. Looked up from germline, CDR1 is MDHEN and CDR2 is SYDVKM. The CDR3 region is CASSLSGGSHEQYF. The DNA of the CDR3 is TGTGCCAGCAGCTTGAGCGGGGGTAGCCACGAGCAGTACTTC.

In DNA, the CDR3 is TGTGCCTGGAGGGTGGGGACAGGGGGAACTGAAGCTTTCTTT. Its translation is CAWRVGTGGTEAFF. V and J are TRBV30 and TRBJ1-1; TRBD1 agrees at 11 bases. From germline, CDR1 is GTSNPN and CDR2 SVGIG (reference sequence). The CDR3 has 14 amino acids. V was clipped by 3 bases and J by 5 bases; unmatched bases: 5. The whole variable domain, remainder taken from reference TRBV30 and TRBJ1-1, is SQTIHQWPATLVQPVGSPLSLECTVEGTSNPNLYWYRQAAGRGLQLLFYSVGIGQISSEVPQNLSASRPQDRQFILSSKKLLLSDSGFYLCAWRVGTGGTEAFFGQGTRLTVV.

CDR3 nucleotides: TGTGCCAGTAGTGCAGGACAGGGAATGAACACTGAAGCTTTCTTT. This translates into CASSAGQGMNTEAFF. This sequence joins TRBV19 and TRBJ1-1; 8 nucleotides agree with TRBD1. CDR1 is LNHDA and CDR2 is SQIVND in the germline V gene (reference sequence). CDR3 size: 15 residues. The J segment lost 0 bases and the V segment lost 5 bases, leaving 5 bases of the junction unmatched.

CDR3: CASSTDRGLEYGYTF. The DNA for the CDR3 is TGTGCCAGCAGCACTGACAGGGGTTTAGAGTATGGCTACACCTTC. The chain combines TRBV7-9 with TRBJ1-2; 8 nucleotides agree with TRBD1. Germline CDR1 is SEHNR and CDR2 is FQNEAQ (reference sequence). Trimming cost V 5 bases and J 5 bases; bases outside gene matches: 10. CDR3 size: 15 residues.

The rearrangement links TRBV2 to TRBJ1-1; D possibly corresponds to TRBD1 (6 bases). The CDR3 totals 13 residues. V was cut by 5 bases and J by 3 bases, with 10 bases left in between. Germline V lookup: CDR1 SNHLY, CDR2 FYNNEI. The CDR3 loop reads CASSSGTHTEAFF. Here the CDR3 DNA reads TGTGCCAGCAGTTCGGGGACACACACTGAAGCTTTCTTT.

The rearrangement links TRBV7-7 to TRBJ2-5, with D tentatively TRBD2 (6 bases). The CDR3 length is 13 residues. Per germline, CDR1 SSHAT and CDR2 FNYEAQ (reference sequence). V dropped 4 bases and J dropped 12 bases, with 18 bases sitting between them. CDR3 nucleotide sequence: TGTGCCAGCAGCTACTCACCGGGGACGGGGGAGTACTTC. This sequence encodes CASSYSPGTGEYF.

V gene TRBV5-4 combines with J gene TRBJ1-2; D unresolved. The germline gives CDR1 SGHNT, CDR2 YYREEE (reference sequence). V was trimmed by 3 bases and J by 6 bases, leaving 9 bases between them. The CDR3 has 12 amino acids. The CDR3 nucleotides read TGTGCCAGCAGCTGGCTTCTTAATGGCTACACCTTC. It is translated as CASSWLLNGYTF.